This passage covers 23 T cell receptor beta chains from one sample sequenced in a study of low-dose radiotherapy and immunotherapy resistance in tumors. This sample's time point: after trial treatment. Treatment specified: LDRT plus nivolumab, ipilimumab, low-dose cyclophosphamide and aspirin (RACIN trial). TCRs underwent approximately 20 PCR cycles of amplification with a constant-region primer and V-primer adapter. TCRdb passed the reads through MiXCR, listing each CDR3 protein once. This table has under 60,000 distinct CDR3 sequences, approximately 33% appearing once. Sequenced here: PBMCs, sampled after low-dose radiotherapy plus immunotherapy. The origin of the receptors is a male donor with rectosigmoid adenocarcinoma.

In this sample, this clonotype turned up a few times. V is TRBV30 and J is TRBJ2-5; D is tentatively TRBD1 or TRBD2 (5 bases each). V was trimmed by 8 bases and J by 4 bases, leaving 17 bases between them. Germline CDR1 GTSNPN, CDR2 SVGIG (reference sequence). The CDR3 has 13 residues. The CDR3 DNA is TGTGCCGGACCACTAGGCACAGGAGAGACCCAGTACTTC. Residues: CAGPLGTGETQYF.

This clonotype appeared many times. V is TRBV7-2 and J is TRBJ1-3; D call uncertain. The germline gives CDR1 SGHTA, CDR2 FQGNSA. The ends were cut back, 5 bases at V and 3 bases at J, with 14 bases in the middle. CDR3 length: 15 amino acids. CDR3 residues: CASSRGPGSGNTIYF. The CDR3 DNA sequence: TGTGCCAGCAGCCGTGGTCCCGGAAGTGGAAACACCATATATTTT.

J is TRBJ1-2 and V is TRBV10-3; 7 bases align to TRBD1. Germline V gene data show CDR1 as ENHRY and CDR2 as SYGVKD. The CDR3 covers 14 residues. Trimming at V came to 2 bases and at J to 8 bases, leaving 8 bases not matched to a gene. The CDR3 bases are TGTGCCATCAGTGAGGGGGACAGCTGGAAGGGCTACACCTTC. It encodes CAISEGDSWKGYTF.

In regard to this clonotype: A read error may explain this, as a much larger clone is one base away. J is TRBJ2-7 and V is TRBV19; D may be TRBD1 (7 bases). In germline, CDR1 is LNHDA, CDR2 SQIVND (reference sequence). Trimming took off 8 bases at V and 9 bases at J, with 20 bases between the two ends. CDR3 length: 13 amino acids. In DNA, the CDR3 is TGTGCCAGTGGGGGGACAGTACTACAGGGGCAGTACTTC. Its protein product is CASGGTVLQGQYF.

The rearrangement joins TRBV9 to TRBJ2-7, with TRBD1 matching over 7 bases. The V segment lost 3 bases and the J segment 1 base; nucleotides outside the gene matches: 10. CDR1 SGDLS and CDR2 YYNGEE come from the germline V gene. CDR3 size: 16 residues. The CDR3 nucleotides are TGTGCCAGCAGCGGATTTCGGGACAGCTCGTCCTACGAGCAGTACTTC. Protein: CASSGFRDSSSYEQYF.

The gene calls are TRBV5-1 and TRBJ1-1; 8 bases are shared with TRBD1. V lost 0 bases and J lost 6; bases outside the gene matches: 7. Germline CDR1 SGHRS, CDR2 YFSETQ. The CDR3 runs 15 residues. The CDR3 is CASSLGQGRFAEAFF. The CDR3 DNA reads TGCGCCAGCAGCTTGGGACAGGGGCGTTTCGCTGAAGCTTTCTTT.

This clonotype was seen repeatedly, ten times or more. The chain is built from TRBV28 and TRBJ1-6; 7 nucleotides agree with TRBD1. The V segment lost 3 bases and the J segment 10 bases; nucleotides outside the gene matches: 18. CDR1 MDHEN and CDR2 SYDVKM come from the germline V gene. CDR3 size: 18 residues. CDR3 loop: CASSFLNLGQAPGSPLHF. CDR3 nucleotides: TGTGCCAGCAGTTTCCTCAACCTCGGACAGGCGCCCGGATCACCCCTCCACTTT. The entire variable domain, with the rest obtained from reference TRBV28 and TRBJ1-6, is as follows: DVKVTQSSRYLVKRTGEKVFLECVQDMDHENMFWYRQDPGLGLRLIYFSYDVKMKEKGDIPEGYSVSREKKERFSLILESASTNQTSMYLCASSFLNLGQAPGSPLHFGNGTRLTVT.

V is TRBV25-1 and J is TRBJ1-1, with 8 bases identical to TRBD1. Germline V gives CDR1 MGHDK, CDR2 SYGVNS. With 1 base clipped from V and 5 bases from J, the junction kept 6 bases outside the gene matches. The CDR3 has 15 amino acids. The CDR3 is CASSESGRGRTEAFF. In nucleotides, the CDR3 is TGTGCCAGCAGTGAATCGGGCAGGGGGCGGACTGAAGCTTTCTTT.

V gene TRBV19 combines with J gene TRBJ1-6; D uncertain. The CDR3 length is 15 residues. The V gene lost 3 bases and the J gene lost 10 bases, with 16 bases spanning the gap. Per the germline V gene, CDR1 is LNHDA and CDR2 is SQIVND (reference sequence). CDR3 sequence (DNA): TGTGCCAGTAGTATCTCGTCTGAGGGTTTCTCACCCCTCCACTTT. Translated: CASSISSEGFSPLHF.

The chain recombines TRBV6-1 with TRBJ2-1; tentatively, D is TRBD2 (7 bases). The CDR3 has 16 amino acids. The V end lost 7 bases, the J end lost 7 bases, and 23 bases lay between the germline ends. Per the germline V gene, CDR1 is MNHNS and CDR2 is SASEGT. The CDR3 loop is CASTGRGAMPRNEQFF. The CDR3 DNA sequence: TGTGCCAGCACAGGGAGGGGGGCCATGCCTAGGAATGAGCAGTTCTTC.

The CDR3 coding sequence is TGCAGCGTCGGTGGGGGTGCAGAGACCCAGTACTTC. It is translated as CSVGGGAETQYF. This chain uses TRBV29-1 with TRBJ2-5; D is perhaps TRBD1 or TRBD2 (5 bases each). V was shortened by 6 bases and J by 4 bases, with 12 bases between the two germline ends. This CDR3 comprises 12 residues. The V gene's germline CDR1 is SQVTM and CDR2 ANQGSEA.

In its sample, this clonotype was seen many times. The chain combines TRBV20-1 with TRBJ2-3, with D uncertain. Trimming pared 0 bases from V and 7 bases from J, leaving 11 bases between. CDR3 length: 13 residues. CDR1 is DFQATT and CDR2 is SNEGSKA in the germline V gene (reference sequence). The CDR3: CSARDARDHTQYF. The CDR3 bases are TGCAGTGCTAGAGACGCCCGAGACCATACGCAGTATTTT.

This clonotype was recorded at least ten times. The chain uses TRBV7-2 and TRBJ2-7, with TRBD1 matching over 8 bases. V dropped 1 base and J dropped 5; count of bases not matched to a gene: 7. Germline assignment: CDR1 SGHTA and CDR2 FQGNSA. The CDR3 runs to 15 residues. As DNA, the CDR3 is TGTGCCAGCAGCTTAGGGGGGGACAGGAGGAACGAGCAGTACTTC. Protein product: CASSLGGDRRNEQYF.

The sample holds many counts of this clonotype. The junction differs from germline at one of its ends, possibly a read error. This rearrangement joins TRBV18 to TRBJ1-4; possible D gene TRBD1, 6 bases. CDR3 length equals 15 residues. CDR1 and CDR2 (germline): KGHSH, LQKENI. CDR3 DNA: TGTGCCAGCTCACCGGACGCGGGGGGCAGTGAAAAGCTGTTTTTT. It translates to CASSPDAGGSEKLFF.

The genes are TRBV9 and TRBJ2-1, with D possibly TRBD1 on 5 matching bases. The CDR3 is made up of 13 amino acids. CDR1 is SGDLS, CDR2 YYNGEE, per germline. The ends were cut back, 0 bases at V and 7 bases at J, with 8 bases in the middle. The CDR3 loop is CASSVGGWNEQFF. In DNA, the CDR3 is TGTGCCAGCAGCGTAGGGGGCTGGAATGAGCAGTTCTTC. The full variable domain, in which reference TRBV9 and TRBJ2-1 provide the parts outside the CDR3, is DSGVTQTPKHLITATGQRVTLRCSPRSGDLSVYWYQQSLDQGLQFLIQYYNGEERAKGNILERFSAQQFPDLHSELNLSSLELGDSALYFCASSVGGWNEQFFGPGTRLTVL.

The genes are TRBV20-1 and TRBJ2-1; 9 nucleotides agree with TRBD1. The CDR3 covers 14 residues. Trimming at V came to 5 bases and at J to 6 bases, leaving 8 bases not matched to a gene. Germline lookup yields CDR1 DFQATT and CDR2 SNEGSKA (reference sequence). CDR3 sequence reads: CSAFTGGAGNEQFF. The CDR3 nucleotides are TGCAGTGCTTTTACAGGGGGCGCGGGCAATGAGCAGTTCTTC.

This clonotype has ten or more counts. The rearrangement links TRBV7-2 to TRBJ2-6; no clear D gene. From germline, CDR1 is SGHTA and CDR2 FQGNSA. There are 15 residues in the CDR3. Trimming removed 0 bases from V and 2 bases from J, with 5 bases in between. The CDR3 region has the DNA TGTGCCAGCAGCTTAGCCGGCCCTGGGGCCAACGTCCTGACTTTC. Its translation is CASSLAGPGANVLTF.

The chain is built from TRBV6-2 or TRBV6-3 and TRBJ1-5, with D possibly TRBD1 on 5 matching bases. The length of the CDR3 is 15 residues. CDR1 is MNHEY and CDR2 is SVGEGT in the germline V gene. The V and J ends lost 5 bases and 6 bases respectively, with 17 bases between them. In DNA form, the CDR3 reads TGTGCCAGCAGTGGATGGGAGGTTGGGGGTCAGCCCCAGCATTTT. It is translated as CASSGWEVGGQPQHF.

The chain joins TRBV24-1 to TRBJ2-1; D ambiguous. Looked up from germline, CDR1 is KGHDR and CDR2 is SFDVKD. With 2 bases removed from V and 4 bases from J, the gap between germline ends came to 8 bases. This CDR3 is 14 amino acids long. Here the CDR3 reads CATSDSRLYNEQFF. The CDR3 nucleotides read TGTGCCACCAGTGATTCGAGACTTTACAATGAGCAGTTCTTC.

The gene calls are TRBV14 and TRBJ2-4; 9 nucleotides line up with TRBD2. The CDR3 runs 16 residues. The junction had 4 bases not matched to a gene; V was cut back by 3 bases and J by 1 base. The germline V gene has CDR1 SGHDN and CDR2 FVKESK. CDR3 loop: CASSHLAGSAKNIQYF. The CDR3 region has the DNA TGTGCCAGCAGCCATCTAGCGGGGAGTGCCAAAAACATTCAGTACTTC.

This clonotype was found many times. V gene TRBV15 combines with J gene TRBJ2-6, with 7 bases fitting TRBD1. The length of the CDR3 is 16 residues. Germline trimming cut 3 bases from V and 0 bases from J; bases unmatched to any gene: 2. The germline V gene encodes CDR1 LNHNV and CDR2 YYDKDF (reference sequence). The CDR3 loop is CATSRDRNSGANVLTF. The CDR3 DNA follows: TGTGCCACCAGCAGGGACAGGAACTCTGGGGCCAACGTCCTGACTTTC.

CDR3 sequence reads: CAIREGPQGEQYF. The CDR3, as DNA: TGTGCCATCAGGGAGGGGCCCCAGGGCGAGCAGTACTTC. This sequence joins TRBV10-3 and TRBJ2-7, with a weak D call TRBD2 (6 bases). There are 13 residues in the CDR3. Looked up from germline, CDR1 is ENHRY and CDR2 is SYGVKD. Trimming shortened V by 6 bases and J by 6 bases, and 15 bases separated the two germline ends.

This clonotype was counted ten times or more. V is TRBV6-2 or TRBV6-3 and J is TRBJ2-3; maybe TRBD2 (6 bases). CDR3 size: 15 residues. Germline-derived CDR1 and CDR2 are MNHEY and SVGEGT. Trimming stripped 5 bases from V and 1 base from J, with 13 bases between. CDR3 sequence (DNA): TGTGCCAGCAGTGAATCGACGGGGGGCACAGATACGCAGTATTTT. This codes for CASSESTGGTDTQYF.